This TCR beta chain is drawn from a study of cytomegalovirus exposure and HLA in healthy donors. Study as a whole: Unique TCRs from HLA-typed donors, 75 million to 100 million of them, were held in an early data release. Genetic ancestry analysis placed about 84% of the 300 to 500 donors that were genotyped in the Caucasian-associated cluster.

In regard to this clone: Its target is not known. Mismatch with germline at one junction end may stem from a read error.

The CDR3 totals 14 residues. In germline, CDR1 is SEHNR, CDR2 FQNEAQ (reference sequence). 13 Jbeta primers and 60 Vbeta primers were used for the PCR. TCRdb keeps only in-frame clones here, not all; method: immunoSEQ multiplex PCR. The table has around 150,000 clones, roughly 88% seen once; the top ten hold under 2%. Study-level points and caveats: Indistinguishability led to the exclusion of some V segments, TRBV6-2 and TRBV6-3 included. The study found most TCR sequences rare, yet found some public TCRs in many donors.

This chain uses TRBV7-9 with TRBJ1-1; D is undetermined. The receptor was derived from a woman aged 18-30 years in good health and CMV-seronegative. The sample taken for sequencing was PBMCs. In DNA, the CDR3 is TGTTCCAGCAGCTTAAATGTAATGAACACTGAAGCTTTCTTT. Amino acid sequence: CSSSLNVMNTEAFF.